This T cell receptor (beta chain) was recorded in a study of regulatory T cells in long-lasting Graves disease. This clonotype was recorded many times. Its antigen remains unidentified. Overall study findings and caveats: Patients with persistent disease shared some 3,000 public clonotypes, outpacing the approximately 920 shared by new patients.

The CDR3 contains 15 residues. Trimming took 4 bases from V and 4 from J, leaving 13 bases between them. CDR1 SNHLY and CDR2 FYNNEI come from the germline V gene. Construction of the TCR beta libraries employed iRepertoire HTBI primers in conjunction with Arm-PCR of CDR3 regions. Per the study methods: Spanning all samples, the identified segments comprised 62 TRBV and 14 to 15 TRBJ. TCRdb fed the multiplex PCR reads into MiXCR, producing one record per CDR3 protein. These V and J calls are TCRdb output, not the study's own analysis. This table holds roughly 300,000 distinct CDR3 sequences, about 19% found once. Sample time point: persistent/refractory GD, antithyroid drugs over 5 years with positive TRAb. Construction of the TCR library relied on RNA isolated from PBMCs. Diagnoses of Graves' disease were made by American Thyroid Association guidelines.

This rearrangement joins TRBV2 to TRBJ2-2; D possibly uses TRBD1 or TRBD2 (5 bases each). The source is a female donor with Graves disease. The sequencing used peripheral blood mononuclear cells (PBMCs), collected when the disease was refractory, from a patient treated with antithyroid drugs. The CDR3 DNA is TGTGCCAGCAGTGGCTCTCTAGGGACCACCGGGGAGCTGTTTTTT. It specifies CASSGSLGTTGELFF.